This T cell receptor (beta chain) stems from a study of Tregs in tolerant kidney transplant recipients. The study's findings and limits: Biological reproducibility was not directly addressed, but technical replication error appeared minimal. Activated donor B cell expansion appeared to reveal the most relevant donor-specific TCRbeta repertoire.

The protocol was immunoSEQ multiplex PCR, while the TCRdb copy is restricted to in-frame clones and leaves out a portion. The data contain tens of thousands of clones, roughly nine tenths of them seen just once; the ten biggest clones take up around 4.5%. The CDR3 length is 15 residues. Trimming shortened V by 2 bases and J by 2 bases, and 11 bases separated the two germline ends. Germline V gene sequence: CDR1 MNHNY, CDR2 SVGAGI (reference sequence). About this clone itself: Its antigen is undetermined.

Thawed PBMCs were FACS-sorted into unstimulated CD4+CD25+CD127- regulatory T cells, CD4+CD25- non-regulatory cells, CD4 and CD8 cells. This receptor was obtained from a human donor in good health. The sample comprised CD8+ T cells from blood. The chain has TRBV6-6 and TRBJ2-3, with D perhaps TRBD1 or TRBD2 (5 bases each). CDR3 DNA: TGTGCCAGCAGTTACCGGGACGGTCCCACAGATACGCAGTATTTT. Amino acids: CASSYRDGPTDTQYF.